This TCR beta chain comes out of a study of blood T cell repertoires in COVID-19. Background on the study: Acute and convalescent COVID-19 samples came from the United States, Italy and Spain.

Seattle's enrolled individuals joined amid active infection and were then monitored longitudinally. V lost 6 bases to trimming and J lost 9 bases; unmatched junction nucleotides: 11. CDR3 length equals 14 residues. Germline lookup yields CDR1 MDHEN and CDR2 SYDVKM. Original handling: Estimation of nucleated cell counts relied on the amplification of reference gene primers. TCRdb's copy holds only in-frame clones and misses some; the assay was immunoSEQ multiplex PCR. V, J and clone size are taken as reported in that table, and D and trimming were inferred from the DNA itself. The data hold 150,000 or so clones, with roughly nine tenths observed a single time.

The receptor was derived from a man aged 18-30 years with COVID-19, enrolled during active disease. The chain couples TRBV28 to TRBJ2-1; TRBD2 aligns across 7 bases. Sequencing was performed on peripheral blood. The CDR3 is CASSPFREGVEQFF. CDR3 bases: TGTGCCAGCAGCCCCTTCAGGGAGGGTGTTGAGCAGTTCTTC.